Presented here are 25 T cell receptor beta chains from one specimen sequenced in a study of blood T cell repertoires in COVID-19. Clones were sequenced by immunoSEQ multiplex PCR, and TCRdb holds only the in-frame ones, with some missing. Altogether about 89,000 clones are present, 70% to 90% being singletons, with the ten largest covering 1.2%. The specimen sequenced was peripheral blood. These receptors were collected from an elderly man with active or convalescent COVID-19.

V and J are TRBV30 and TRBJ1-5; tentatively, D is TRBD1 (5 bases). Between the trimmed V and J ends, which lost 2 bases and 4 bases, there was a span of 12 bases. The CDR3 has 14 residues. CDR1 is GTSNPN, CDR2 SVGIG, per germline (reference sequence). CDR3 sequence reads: CAWSSRDLNQPQHF. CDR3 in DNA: TGTGCCTGGAGTTCCCGGGACTTAAATCAGCCCCAGCATTTT.

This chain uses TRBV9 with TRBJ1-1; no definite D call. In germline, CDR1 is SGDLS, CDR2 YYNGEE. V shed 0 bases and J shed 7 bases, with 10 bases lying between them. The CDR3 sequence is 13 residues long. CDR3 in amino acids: CASSVGWQDEAFF. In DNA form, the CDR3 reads TGTGCCAGCAGCGTAGGTTGGCAGGATGAAGCTTTCTTT.

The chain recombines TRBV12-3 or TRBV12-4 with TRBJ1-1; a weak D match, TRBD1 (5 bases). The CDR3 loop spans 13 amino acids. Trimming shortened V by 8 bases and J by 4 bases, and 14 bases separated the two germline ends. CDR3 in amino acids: CASGASTGTEAFF. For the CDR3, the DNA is TGTGCCAGCGGGGCCTCTACCGGCACTGAAGCTTTCTTT.

The CDR3 here is CASRGGRSPLHF. The CDR3 DNA reads TGTGCCAGCCGAGGTGGGAGGTCACCCCTCCACTTT. The chain employs TRBV28 and TRBJ1-6; the D is unclear. Germline V gives CDR1 MDHEN, CDR2 SYDVKM. The ends were cut back, 8 bases at V and 10 bases at J, with 12 bases in the middle. The CDR3 contains 12 residues.

The CDR3 spells CASSERGSNQPQHF. The CDR3 DNA sequence: TGTGCCAGCAGTGAAAGAGGGAGCAATCAGCCCCAGCATTTT. The V call is TRBV2, the J call TRBJ1-5; D uncertain. The CDR3 covers 14 residues. Trimming took off 2 bases at V and 1 base at J, with 6 bases between the two ends. Germline V CDR1 and CDR2: SNHLY, FYNNEI.

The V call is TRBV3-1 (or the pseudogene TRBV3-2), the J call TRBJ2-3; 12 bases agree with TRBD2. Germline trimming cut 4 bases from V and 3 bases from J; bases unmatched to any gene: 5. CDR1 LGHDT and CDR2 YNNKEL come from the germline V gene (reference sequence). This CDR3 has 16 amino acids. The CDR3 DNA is TGTGCCAGCAGCCGACTAGCGGGAGTAAGAACAGATACGCAGTATTTT. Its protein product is CASSRLAGVRTDTQYF.

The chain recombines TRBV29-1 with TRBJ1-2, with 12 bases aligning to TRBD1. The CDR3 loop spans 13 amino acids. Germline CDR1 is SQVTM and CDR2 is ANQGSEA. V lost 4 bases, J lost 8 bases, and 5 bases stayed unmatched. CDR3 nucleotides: TGCAGCGTTGGTCCCGGGACAGGGGGCGGCTACACCTTC. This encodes CSVGPGTGGGYTF.

The DNA for the CDR3 is TGTGCCAGCAGTAATAACGCAGGGGAGGGAGGCTACACCTTC. It specifies CASSNNAGEGGYTF. The gene calls are TRBV6-6 and TRBJ1-2; D may be TRBD1 (6 bases). Germline V lookup: CDR1 MNHNY, CDR2 SVGAGI (reference sequence). This CDR3 has 14 residues. The V end was cut by 5 bases, the J end by 8 bases, with 18 bases between.

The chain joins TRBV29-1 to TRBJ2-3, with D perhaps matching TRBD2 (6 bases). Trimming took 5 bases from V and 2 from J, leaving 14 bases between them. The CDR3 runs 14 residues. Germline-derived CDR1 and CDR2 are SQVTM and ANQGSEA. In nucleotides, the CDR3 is TGCAGCGTTCGGGTTAGCGGTCCCACAGATACGCAGTATTTT. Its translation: CSVRVSGPTDTQYF.

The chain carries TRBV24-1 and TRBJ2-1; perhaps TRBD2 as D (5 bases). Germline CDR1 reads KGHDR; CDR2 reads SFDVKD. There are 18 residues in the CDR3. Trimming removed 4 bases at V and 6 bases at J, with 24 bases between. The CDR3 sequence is CATSDTGRGPPRCNEQFF. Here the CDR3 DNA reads TGTGCCACCAGTGACACCGGCCGCGGGCCCCCCCGCTGCAATGAGCAGTTCTTC.

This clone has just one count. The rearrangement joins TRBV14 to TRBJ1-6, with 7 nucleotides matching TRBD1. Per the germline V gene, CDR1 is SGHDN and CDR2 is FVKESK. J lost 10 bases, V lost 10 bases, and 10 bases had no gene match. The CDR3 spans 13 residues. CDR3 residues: CATSAQGGSPLHF. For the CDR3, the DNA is TGTGCCACCTCAGCCCAGGGGGGCTCACCCCTCCACTTT.

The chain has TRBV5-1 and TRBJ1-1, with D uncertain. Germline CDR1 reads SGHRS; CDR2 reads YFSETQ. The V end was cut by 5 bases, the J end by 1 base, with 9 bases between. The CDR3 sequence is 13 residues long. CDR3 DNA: TGCGCCAGCAGTCTTGTGTCGAACACTGAAGCTTTCTTT. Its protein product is CASSLVSNTEAFF.

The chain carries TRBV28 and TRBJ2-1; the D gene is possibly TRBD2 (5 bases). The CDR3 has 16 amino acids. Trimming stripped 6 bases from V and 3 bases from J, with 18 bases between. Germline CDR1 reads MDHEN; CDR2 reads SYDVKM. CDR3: CASRPHSGNFYNEQFF. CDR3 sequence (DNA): TGTGCCAGCAGACCCCATTCCGGGAACTTCTACAATGAGCAGTTCTTC. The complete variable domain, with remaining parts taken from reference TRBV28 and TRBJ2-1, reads DVKVTQSSRYLVKRTGEKVFLECVQDMDHENMFWYRQDPGLGLRLIYFSYDVKMKEKGDIPEGYSVSREKKERFSLILESASTNQTSMYLCASRPHSGNFYNEQFFGPGTRLTVL.

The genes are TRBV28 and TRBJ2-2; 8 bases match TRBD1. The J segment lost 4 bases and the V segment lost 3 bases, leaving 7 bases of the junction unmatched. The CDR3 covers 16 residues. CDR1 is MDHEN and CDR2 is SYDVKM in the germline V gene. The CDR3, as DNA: TGTGCCAGCAGTTTGCCCGGGACAGGAGTCACCGGGGAGCTGTTTTTT. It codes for CASSLPGTGVTGELFF.

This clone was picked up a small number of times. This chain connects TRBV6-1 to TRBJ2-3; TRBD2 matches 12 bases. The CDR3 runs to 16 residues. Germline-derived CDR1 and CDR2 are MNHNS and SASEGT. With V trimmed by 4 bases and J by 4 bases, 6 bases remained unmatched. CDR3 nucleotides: TGTGCCAGCAGTGGAACGCTAGCGGGAGGGGCAGATACGCAGTATTTT. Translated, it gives CASSGTLAGGADTQYF.

This chain's CDR3 is CASIRDRAYEQYF. The DNA for the CDR3 is TGTGCCAGCATCCGGGACAGGGCGTACGAGCAGTACTTC. The chain combines TRBV6-5 with TRBJ2-7, with 9 bases aligning to TRBD1. This CDR3 is built from 13 residues. The V gene end was trimmed by 7 bases and the J gene end by 4 bases; junction bases not matched to a gene: 5. Per germline, CDR1 MNHEY and CDR2 SVGAGI.

This chain's CDR3 is CASRWASSGSSYEQYF. CDR3 bases: TGTGCAAGTCGTTGGGCGTCTAGCGGGAGTTCCTACGAGCAGTACTTC. This sequence joins TRBV12-2 and TRBJ2-7; the table names TRBD2, a call not compared with the DNA. TRBV12-2 corresponds to a pseudogene. The CDR3 length is 16 residues.

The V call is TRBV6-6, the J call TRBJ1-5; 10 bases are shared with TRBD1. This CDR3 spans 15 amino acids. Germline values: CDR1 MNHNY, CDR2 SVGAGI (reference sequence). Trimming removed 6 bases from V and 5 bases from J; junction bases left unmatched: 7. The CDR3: CASSLDRGFDQPQHF. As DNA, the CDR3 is TGTGCCAGCAGCTTGGACAGGGGGTTTGATCAGCCCCAGCATTTT.

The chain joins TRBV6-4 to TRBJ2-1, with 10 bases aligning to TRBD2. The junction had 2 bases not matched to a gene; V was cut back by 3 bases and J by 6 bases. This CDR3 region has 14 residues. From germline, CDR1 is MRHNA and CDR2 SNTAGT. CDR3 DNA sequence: TGTGCCAGCAGTGAGGCTAGCGGGAGCAATGAGCAGTTCTTC. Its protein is CASSEASGSNEQFF.

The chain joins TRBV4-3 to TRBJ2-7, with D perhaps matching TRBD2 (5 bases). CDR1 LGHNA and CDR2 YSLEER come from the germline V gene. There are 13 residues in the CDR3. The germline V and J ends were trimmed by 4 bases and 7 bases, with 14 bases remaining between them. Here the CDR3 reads CASSPRALDEQYF. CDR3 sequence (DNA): TGCGCCAGCAGCCCGAGGGCGTTGGATGAGCAGTACTTC.

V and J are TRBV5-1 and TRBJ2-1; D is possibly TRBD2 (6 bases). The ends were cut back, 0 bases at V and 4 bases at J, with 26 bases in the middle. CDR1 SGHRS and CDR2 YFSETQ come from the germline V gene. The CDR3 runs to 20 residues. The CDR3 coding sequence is TGCGCCAGCAGCTTGGCGGGGCTGTCTTTCGGGGGTTCCCTTTACAATGAGCAGTTCTTC. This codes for CASSLAGLSFGGSLYNEQFF.

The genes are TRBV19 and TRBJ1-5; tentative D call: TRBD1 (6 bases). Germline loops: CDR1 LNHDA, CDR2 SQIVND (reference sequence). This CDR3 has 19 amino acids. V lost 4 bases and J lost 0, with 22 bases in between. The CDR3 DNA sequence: TGTGCCAGTAGTAAGGTATCGGGGGGGCGGCTCAATAGCAATCAGCCCCAGCATTTT. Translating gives CASSKVSGGRLNSNQPQHF.

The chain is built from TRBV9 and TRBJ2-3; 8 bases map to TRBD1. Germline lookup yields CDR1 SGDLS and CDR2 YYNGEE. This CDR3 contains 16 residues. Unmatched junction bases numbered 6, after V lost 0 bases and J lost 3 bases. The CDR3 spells CASSVGDRLGTDTQYF. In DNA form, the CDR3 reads TGTGCCAGCAGCGTAGGGGACAGGCTTGGGACAGATACGCAGTATTTT.

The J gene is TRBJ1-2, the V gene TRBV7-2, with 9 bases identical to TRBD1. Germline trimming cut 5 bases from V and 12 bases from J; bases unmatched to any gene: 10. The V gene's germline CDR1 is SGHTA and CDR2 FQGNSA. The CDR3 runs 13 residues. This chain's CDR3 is CASSATRDRVHTF. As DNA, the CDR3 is TGTGCCAGCAGCGCAACCCGGGACAGGGTTCACACCTTC.

The CDR3 region is CSASGASGGADTQYF. The CDR3 DNA follows: TGCAGCGCCTCCGGGGCGAGCGGGGGGGCAGATACGCAGTATTTT. The chain carries TRBV29-1 and TRBJ2-3; 10 bases are shared with TRBD2. V lost 7 bases to trimming and J lost 4 bases; unmatched junction nucleotides: 11. The CDR3 runs to 15 residues. Germline CDR1 reads SQVTM; CDR2 reads ANQGSEA.